The text below deals with one T cell receptor beta chain. Its cognate antigen is unknown. Other DNA sequences in the same sample also yield this CDR3. The sample comes from a study of cytomegalovirus exposure and HLA in healthy donors. The PCR used 60 Vbeta and 13 Jbeta primers. Using immunoSEQ multiplex PCR, the repertoire was profiled, and TCRdb retains in-frame clones only, with some absent. The sample records 200,000 to 250,000 clones, around nine tenths being singletons. V trimming: 4 bases; J trimming: 0 bases; junction bases outside the gene matches: 2. CDR1 and CDR2 from the germline V gene are SGHRS and YFSETQ. The CDR3 is 15 amino acids. Whole-study findings and limits: Most likely, a cluster of highly shared sequence variants arose as a sequencing artifact. In vitro checks showed that a few CMV-associated chains really do target CMV antigens. Among TCR beta chains, those listed as cytomegalovirus-associated numbered about 160. Most subjects had HLA-A and HLA-B alleles reportedly predicted accurately by TCR beta sequences.

This clonotype was sampled from a woman in her late teens or twenties in good health and CMV-seronegative. This chain uses TRBV5-1 with TRBJ2-2; 8 nucleotides match TRBD2. The sample was PBMCs. Here the CDR3 DNA reads TGCGCCAGCAGCACAGCGGGGGCGAACACCGGGGAGCTGTTTTTT. Its translation is CASSTAGANTGELFF.